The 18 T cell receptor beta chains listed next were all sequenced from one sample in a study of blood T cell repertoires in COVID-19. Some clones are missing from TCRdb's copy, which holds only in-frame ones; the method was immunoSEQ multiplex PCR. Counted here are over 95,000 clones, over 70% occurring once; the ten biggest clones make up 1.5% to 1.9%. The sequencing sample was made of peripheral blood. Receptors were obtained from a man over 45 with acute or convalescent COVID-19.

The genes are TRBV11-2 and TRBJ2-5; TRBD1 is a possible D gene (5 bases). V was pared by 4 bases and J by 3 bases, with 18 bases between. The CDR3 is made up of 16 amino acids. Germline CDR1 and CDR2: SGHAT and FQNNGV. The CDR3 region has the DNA TGTGCCAGCAGCTCCCTGCCGACAGCCCGCGAAGAGACCCAGTACTTC. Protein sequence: CASSSLPTAREETQYF. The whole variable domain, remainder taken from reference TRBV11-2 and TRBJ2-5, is EAGVAQSPRYKIIEKRQSVAFWCNPISGHATLYWYQQILGQGPKLLIQFQNNGVVDDSQLPKDRFSAERLKGVDSTLKIQPAKLEDSAVYLCASSSLPTAREETQYFGPGTRLLVL.

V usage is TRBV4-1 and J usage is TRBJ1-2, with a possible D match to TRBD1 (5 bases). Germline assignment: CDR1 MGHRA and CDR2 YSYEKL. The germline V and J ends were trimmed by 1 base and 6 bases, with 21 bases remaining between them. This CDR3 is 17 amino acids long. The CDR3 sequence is CASSQVVFFGRGHGYTF. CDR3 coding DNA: TGCGCCAGCAGCCAAGTTGTTTTTTTCGGGAGGGGCCATGGCTACACCTTC.

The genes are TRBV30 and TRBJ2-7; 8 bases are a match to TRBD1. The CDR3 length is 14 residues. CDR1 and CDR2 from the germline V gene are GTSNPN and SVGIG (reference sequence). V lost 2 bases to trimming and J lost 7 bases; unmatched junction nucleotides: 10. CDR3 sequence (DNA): TGTGCCTGGAGTACGTCCCAGGGGGCGGGTGAGCAGTACTTC. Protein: CAWSTSQGAGEQYF.

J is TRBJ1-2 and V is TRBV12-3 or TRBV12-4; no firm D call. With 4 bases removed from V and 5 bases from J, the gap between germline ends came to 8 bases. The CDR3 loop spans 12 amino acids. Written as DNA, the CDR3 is TGTGCCAGCAGTTCCCGGGGTTATGGCTACACCTTC. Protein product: CASSSRGYGYTF.

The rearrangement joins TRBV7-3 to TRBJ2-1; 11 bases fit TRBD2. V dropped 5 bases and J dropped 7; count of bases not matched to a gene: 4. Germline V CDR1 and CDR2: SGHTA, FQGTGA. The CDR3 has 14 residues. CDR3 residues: CASSLGTSGNEQFF. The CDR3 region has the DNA TGTGCCAGCAGCCTAGGGACTAGCGGAAATGAGCAGTTCTTC.

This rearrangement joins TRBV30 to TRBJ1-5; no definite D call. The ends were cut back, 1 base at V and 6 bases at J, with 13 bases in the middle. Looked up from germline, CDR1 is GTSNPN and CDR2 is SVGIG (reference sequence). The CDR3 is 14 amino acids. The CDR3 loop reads CAWSGDPEGQPQHF. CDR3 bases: TGTGCCTGGAGTGGCGATCCCGAGGGTCAGCCCCAGCATTTT.

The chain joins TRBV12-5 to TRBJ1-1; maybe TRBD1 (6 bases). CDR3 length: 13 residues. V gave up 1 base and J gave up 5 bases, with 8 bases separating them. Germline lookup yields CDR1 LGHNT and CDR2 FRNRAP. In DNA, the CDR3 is TGTGCTAGTGGTTTGGGGCAGGGGACTGAAGCTTTCTTT. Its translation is CASGLGQGTEAFF.

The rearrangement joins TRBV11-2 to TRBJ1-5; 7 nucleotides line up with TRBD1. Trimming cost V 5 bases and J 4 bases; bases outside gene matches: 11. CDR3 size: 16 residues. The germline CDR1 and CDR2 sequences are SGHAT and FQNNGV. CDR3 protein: CASSQERQGGNQPQHF. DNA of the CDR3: TGTGCCAGCAGCCAAGAGAGACAGGGAGGAAATCAGCCCCAGCATTTT.

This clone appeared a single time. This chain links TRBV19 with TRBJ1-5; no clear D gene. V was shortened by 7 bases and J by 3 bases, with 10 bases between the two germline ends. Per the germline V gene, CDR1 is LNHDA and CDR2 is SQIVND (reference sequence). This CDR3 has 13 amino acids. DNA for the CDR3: TGTGCCAGTACGGGTCGTTACAATCAGCCCCAGCATTTT. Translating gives CASTGRYNQPQHF. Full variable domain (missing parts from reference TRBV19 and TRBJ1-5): DGGITQSPKYLFRKEGQNVTLSCEQNLNHDAMYWYRQDPGQGLRLIYYSQIVNDFQKGDIAEGYSVSREKKESFPLTVTSAQKNPTAFYLCASTGRYNQPQHFGDGTRLSIL.

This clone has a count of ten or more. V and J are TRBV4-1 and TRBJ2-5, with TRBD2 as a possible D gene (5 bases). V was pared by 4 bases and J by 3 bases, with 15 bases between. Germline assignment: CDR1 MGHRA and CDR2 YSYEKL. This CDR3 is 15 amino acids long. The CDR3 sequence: CASSLLPGIKETQYF. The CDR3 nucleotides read TGCGCCAGCAGCCTGCTACCGGGGATTAAAGAGACCCAGTACTTC.

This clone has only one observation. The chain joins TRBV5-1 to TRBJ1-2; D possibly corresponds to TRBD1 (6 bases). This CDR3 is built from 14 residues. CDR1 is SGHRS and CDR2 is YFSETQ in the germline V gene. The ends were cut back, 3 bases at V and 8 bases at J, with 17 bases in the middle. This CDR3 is CASSSHPGERGYTF. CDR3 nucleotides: TGCGCCAGCAGCTCCCATCCAGGGGAGAGGGGCTACACCTTC.

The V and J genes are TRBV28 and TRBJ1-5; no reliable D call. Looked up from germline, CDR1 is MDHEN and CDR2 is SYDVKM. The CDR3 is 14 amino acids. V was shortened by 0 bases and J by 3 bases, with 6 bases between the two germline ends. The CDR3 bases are TGTGCCAGCAGTTTATGGCAGAACAATCAGCCCCAGCATTTT. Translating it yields CASSLWQNNQPQHF.

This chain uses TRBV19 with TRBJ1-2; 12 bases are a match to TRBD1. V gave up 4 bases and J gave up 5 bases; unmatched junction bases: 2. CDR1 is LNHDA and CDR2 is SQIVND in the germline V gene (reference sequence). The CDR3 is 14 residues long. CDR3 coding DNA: TGTGCCAGTAGTACGGGACAGGGGGCATATGGCTACACCTTC. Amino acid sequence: CASSTGQGAYGYTF.

This CDR3 is CAWSVGGGRTEAFF. The CDR3 bases are TGTGCCTGGAGTGTAGGGGGGGGGCGTACTGAAGCTTTCTTT. The rearrangement joins TRBV30 to TRBJ1-1, with TRBD1 as a possible D gene (6 bases). Germline V CDR1 and CDR2: GTSNPN, SVGIG (reference sequence). The CDR3 is made up of 14 amino acids. Trimming removed 0 bases from V and 5 bases from J, with 13 bases in between.

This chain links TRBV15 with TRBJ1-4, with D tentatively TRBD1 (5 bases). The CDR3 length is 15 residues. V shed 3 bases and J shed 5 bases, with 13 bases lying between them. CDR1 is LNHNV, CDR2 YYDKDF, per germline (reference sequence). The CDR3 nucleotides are TGTGCCACCAGCAGGGGGGGAGGGTCGAATGAAAAACTGTTTTTT. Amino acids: CATSRGGGSNEKLFF.

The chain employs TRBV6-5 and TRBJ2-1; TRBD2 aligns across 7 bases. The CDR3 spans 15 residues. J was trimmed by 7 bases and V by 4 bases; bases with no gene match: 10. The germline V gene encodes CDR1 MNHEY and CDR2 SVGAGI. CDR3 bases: TGTGCCAGCAGTTTCCGGGGGGAGGTTAGGAATGAGCAGTTCTTC. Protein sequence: CASSFRGEVRNEQFF.

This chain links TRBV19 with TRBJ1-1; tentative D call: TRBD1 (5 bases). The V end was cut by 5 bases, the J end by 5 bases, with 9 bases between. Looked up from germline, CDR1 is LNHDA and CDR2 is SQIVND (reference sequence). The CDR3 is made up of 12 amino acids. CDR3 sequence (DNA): TGTGCCAGTAGTTGGGGGGGTACTGAAGCTTTCTTT. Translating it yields CASSWGGTEAFF.

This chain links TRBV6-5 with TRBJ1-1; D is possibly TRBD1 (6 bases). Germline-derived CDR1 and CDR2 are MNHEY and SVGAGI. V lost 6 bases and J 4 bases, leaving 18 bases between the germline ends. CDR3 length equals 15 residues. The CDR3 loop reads CASSKTQGGGTEAFF. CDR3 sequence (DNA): TGTGCCAGCAGCAAGACACAAGGGGGGGGCACTGAAGCTTTCTTT.